Given below is one T cell receptor beta chain in context. The antigen is undetermined. Time point reported: 2014-2015 season, pre-vaccination. Sorted blood CD4 subsets were sequenced before and after adults received seasonal inactivated influenza vaccine. Germline loops: CDR1 SGHVS, CDR2 FQNEAQ. V lost 5 bases and J lost 7, with 14 bases in between. This CDR3 comprises 14 residues. The data were obtained in a study of follicular helper T cells after annual influenza vaccination. Findings of the study overall: Day 7 ICOS+CD38+ clones were most often found later in ICOS-CD38- cTfh cells.

The assay was immunoSEQ multiplex PCR, and TCRdb's table has in-frame clones only and misses some. The sample consists of around 13,000 clones, around four fifths of them appearing once. The chain combines TRBV7-8 with TRBJ1-4, with a possible D match to TRBD1 (6 bases). The sample here was CXCR5- memory CD4+ T cells sorted from blood, taken on the day of influenza vaccination. The clonotype originates from an adult who received the influenza vaccine. As DNA, the CDR3 is TGTGCCAGCAGCCACAGGGCTCCCGGTGAAAAACTGTTTTTT. The encoded protein is CASSHRAPGEKLFF.